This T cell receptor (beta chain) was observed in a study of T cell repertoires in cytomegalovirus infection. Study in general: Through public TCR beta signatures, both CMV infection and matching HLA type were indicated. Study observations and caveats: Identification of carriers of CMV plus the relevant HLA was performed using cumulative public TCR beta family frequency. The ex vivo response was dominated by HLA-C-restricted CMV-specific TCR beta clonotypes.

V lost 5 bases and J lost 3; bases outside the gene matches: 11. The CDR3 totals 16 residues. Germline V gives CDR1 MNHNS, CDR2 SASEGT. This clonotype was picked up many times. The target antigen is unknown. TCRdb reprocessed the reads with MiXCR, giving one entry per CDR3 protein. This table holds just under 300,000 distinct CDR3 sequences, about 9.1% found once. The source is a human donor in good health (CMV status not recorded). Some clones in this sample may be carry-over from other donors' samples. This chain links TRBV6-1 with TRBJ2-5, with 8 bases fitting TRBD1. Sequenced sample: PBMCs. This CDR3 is CASSYVRNRGKETQYF. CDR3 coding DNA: TGTGCCAGCAGTTATGTCCGGAACAGGGGGAAAGAGACCCAGTACTTC.